This T cell receptor (beta chain) was recovered during a study of blood T cell repertoires in COVID-19. The table came from immunoSEQ multiplex PCR; TCRdb's copy has only in-frame clones and leaves some out. The table records around 190,000 clones, around 79% of them present only once. The TCR sequence derives from a woman between 40 and 50 years old with COVID-19, enrolled during active disease. Sequenced: peripheral blood.

CDR3 sequence (DNA): TGTGCCAGTAGTATGACAGGGGGCGCAGAGACCCAGTACTTC. Its translation: CASSMTGGAETQYF. This rearrangement joins TRBV19 to TRBJ2-5; 10 bases align to TRBD1. Germline trimming cut 3 bases from V and 4 bases from J; bases unmatched to any gene: 2. This CDR3 is built from 14 residues. Germline CDR1 and CDR2: LNHDA and SQIVND (reference sequence).